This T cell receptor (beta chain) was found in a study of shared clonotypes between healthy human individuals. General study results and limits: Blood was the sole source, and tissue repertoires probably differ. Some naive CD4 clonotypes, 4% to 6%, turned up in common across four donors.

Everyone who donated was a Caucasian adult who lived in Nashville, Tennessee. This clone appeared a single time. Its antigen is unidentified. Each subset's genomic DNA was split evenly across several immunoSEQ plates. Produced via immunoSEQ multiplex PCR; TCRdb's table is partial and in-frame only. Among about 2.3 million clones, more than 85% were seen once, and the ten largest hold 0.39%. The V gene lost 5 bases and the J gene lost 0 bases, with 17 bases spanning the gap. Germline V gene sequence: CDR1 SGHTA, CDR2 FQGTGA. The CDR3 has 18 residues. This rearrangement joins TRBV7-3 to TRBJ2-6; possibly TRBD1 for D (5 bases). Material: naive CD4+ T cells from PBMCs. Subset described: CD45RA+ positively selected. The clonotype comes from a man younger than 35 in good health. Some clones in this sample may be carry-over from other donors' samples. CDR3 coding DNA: TGTGCCAGCAGCCCAAGACAGCCGTCCGGCTCTGGGGCCAACGTCCTGACTTTC. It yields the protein CASSPRQPSGSGANVLTF.